Following are 32 T cell receptor beta chains from one sample sequenced in a study of vaccination and CD4 T cells after COVID-19. What these receptors recognize is not known. Sequenced with the Oncomine TCR Beta short-read assay was DNA taken from cultured CD4+ T cells. From the PCR reads, TCRdb called clonotypes with MiXCR, one entry per CDR3 protein. This table holds roughly 15,000 distinct CDR3 sequences, approximately 59% found once. Treatment reported: roughly 10-day PBMC culture with coronavirus spike peptide pools or control peptides (ViraFEST assay). The sequencing here drew on CD4+ T cells from blood, cultured in vitro, taken after SARS-CoV-2 vaccination. The receptors derive from a human donor who had recovered from COVID-19.

This chain uses TRBV6-1 with TRBJ1-1; TRBD1 aligns across 7 bases. This CDR3 spans 13 amino acids. V shed 6 bases and J 4 bases; nucleotides not matched to a gene: 5. Germline V gene sequence: CDR1 MNHNS, CDR2 SASEGT. The CDR3 DNA follows: TGTGCCAGCAGGGGAGGGGGCTTCACTGAAGCTTTCTTT. This gives the protein CASRGGGFTEAFF.

This clonotype has just a few counts. This chain links TRBV20-1 with TRBJ1-6; 7 nucleotides line up with TRBD1. Germline V CDR1 and CDR2: DFQATT, SNEGSKA (reference sequence). Trimming took 6 bases from V and 9 from J; bases not matched to a gene: 14. This CDR3 has 15 residues. DNA for the CDR3: TGCAGTGCGATTGGACCAGGGGGAGTTAGTTCACCCCTCCACTTT. Its protein product is CSAIGPGGVSSPLHF.

This clonotype has only one observation. The CDR3 sequence is CASSRQGNQPQHF. The DNA of the CDR3 is TGTGCCAGTAGTAGACAGGGGAATCAGCCCCAGCATTTT. The chain couples TRBV19 to TRBJ1-5; 8 nucleotides line up with TRBD1. V lost 4 bases to trimming and J lost 4 bases; unmatched junction nucleotides: 0. Germline assignment: CDR1 LNHDA and CDR2 SQIVND (reference sequence). The CDR3 has 13 residues. Complete variable domain (other parts from reference TRBV19 and TRBJ1-5): DGGITQSPKYLFRKEGQNVTLSCEQNLNHDAMYWYRQDPGQGLRLIYYSQIVNDFQKGDIAEGYSVSREKKESFPLTVTSAQKNPTAFYLCASSRQGNQPQHFGDGTRLSIL.

V usage is TRBV30 and J usage is TRBJ1-2, with a tentative D call TRBD1 (5 bases). The CDR3 totals 12 residues. In germline, CDR1 is GTSNPN, CDR2 SVGIG (reference sequence). V lost 0 bases and J lost 8, with 10 bases in between. The chain's CDR3 is CAWSVGRGGYTF. The CDR3 DNA reads TGTGCCTGGAGTGTAGGTAGGGGCGGCTACACCTTC.

This clonotype occurred a few times. The chain uses TRBV20-1 and TRBJ1-1; D ambiguous. This CDR3 has 14 residues. V lost 2 bases to trimming and J lost 4 bases, with 14 bases between them. Germline V gene lookup returns CDR1 DFQATT and CDR2 SNEGSKA (reference sequence). The CDR3 DNA reads as TGCAGTGCTAGATACCCCGGGAGGACCACTGAAGCTTTCTTT. As protein: CSARYPGRTTEAFF.

This clonotype has a handful of counts. The V and J genes are TRBV6-2 or TRBV6-3 and TRBJ1-1; D possibly corresponds to TRBD1 (5 bases). Germline-derived CDR1 and CDR2 are MNHEY and SVGEGT. This CDR3 has 15 amino acids. Trimming left V 2 bases short and J 4 bases short, with 14 bases between. The CDR3 here is CASSYGRGRGTEAFF. CDR3 DNA: TGTGCCAGCAGTTACGGCCGGGGAAGGGGCACTGAAGCTTTCTTT.

The CDR3, as DNA: TGTGCCAGCAGCCCCAATAGCAATCAGCCCCAGCATTTT. Encoded protein: CASSPNSNQPQHF. The chain combines TRBV7-9 with TRBJ1-5; D gene ambiguous. The germline V gene encodes CDR1 SEHNR and CDR2 FQNEAQ (reference sequence). This CDR3 has 13 residues. V lost 5 bases, J lost 0 bases, and 5 bases lay in between.

The J gene is TRBJ1-6, the V gene TRBV12-3 or TRBV12-4, with a tentative D call TRBD1 (5 bases). This CDR3 is built from 13 residues. Trimming pared 8 bases from V and 10 bases from J, leaving 15 bases between. The CDR3 protein is CASGRDSPSPLHF. In DNA, the CDR3 is TGTGCCAGCGGGCGAGACAGTCCCTCACCCCTCCACTTT.

The rearrangement uses TRBV30 and TRBJ1-1; D perhaps matches TRBD1 (6 bases). CDR3 length: 20 amino acids. V dropped 0 bases and J dropped 1 base, with 27 bases sitting between them. Germline V CDR1 and CDR2: GTSNPN, SVGIG (reference sequence). CDR3 sequence: CAWSVFPISRGGATNTEAFF. DNA for the CDR3: TGTGCCTGGAGTGTATTCCCCATTTCACGTGGGGGGGCCACGAACACTGAAGCTTTCTTT.

This clonotype was picked up one time. The V and J genes are TRBV11-2 and TRBJ1-5, with a tentative D call TRBD1 (5 bases). The V end was cut by 0 bases, the J end by 2 bases, with 8 bases between. Germline loops: CDR1 SGHAT, CDR2 FQNNGV. The CDR3 runs to 15 residues. The CDR3 sequence is CASSLEGGGNQPQHF. CDR3 DNA sequence: TGTGCCAGCAGCTTAGAGGGGGGGGGCAATCAGCCCCAGCATTTT.

The V and J genes are TRBV7-2 and TRBJ1-1, with 8 bases lining up with TRBD1. The CDR3 spans 13 residues. Germline V gene lookup returns CDR1 SGHTA and CDR2 FQGNSA. Unmatched junction bases numbered 5, after V lost 1 base and J lost 10 bases. The CDR3: CASSLGTGRAAFF. DNA of the CDR3: TGTGCCAGCAGCTTAGGGACAGGGAGGGCAGCTTTCTTT.

V usage is TRBV12-3 or TRBV12-4 and J usage is TRBJ1-5; D possibly corresponds to TRBD1 (5 bases). Trimming left V 2 bases short and J 2 bases short, with 16 bases between. This CDR3 has 17 amino acids. The CDR3 DNA reads TGTGCCAGCAGTTTAATTGGGTTGGGGCCGGGCAATCAGCCCCAGCATTTT. This gives the protein CASSLIGLGPGNQPQHF.

The chain has TRBV11-2 and TRBJ2-7, with TRBD1 matching 8 bases. The V gene's germline CDR1 is SGHAT and CDR2 FQNNGV. The CDR3 loop spans 15 amino acids. Losses at the gene ends were 5 bases for V and 3 bases for J; bases not matched to a gene: 9. The CDR3 reads CASSGGAGGFYEQYF. In DNA, the CDR3 is TGTGCCAGCAGCGGTGGGGCAGGGGGCTTCTACGAGCAGTACTTC.

V gene TRBV6-1 combines with J gene TRBJ1-2; a possible D gene is TRBD1 (5 bases). This CDR3 comprises 15 residues. Germline lookup yields CDR1 MNHNS and CDR2 SASEGT. Between the trimmed V and J ends, which lost 5 bases and 0 bases, there was a span of 13 bases. CDR3 bases: TGTGCCAGCAGTCCTAGACAGCTTGCTAACTATGGCTACACCTTC. This translates into CASSPRQLANYGYTF.

This clonotype has more than one count but fewer than ten. This chain connects TRBV7-2 to TRBJ2-5; 7 nucleotides align to TRBD2. Losses at the gene ends were 3 bases for V and 3 bases for J; bases not matched to a gene: 1. From germline, CDR1 is SGHTA and CDR2 FQGNSA. The CDR3 extends over 13 amino acids. In DNA, the CDR3 is TGTGCCAGCAGCTTCGCGGGAGAAGAGACCCAGTACTTC. This sequence encodes CASSFAGEETQYF.

The chain has TRBV11-3 and TRBJ2-1, with D maybe TRBD2 (5 bases). Deletions cut 1 base from V and 10 bases from J, with 17 bases between. CDR1 and CDR2 (germline): SGHNT, YENEEA. The CDR3 totals 15 residues. The CDR3 DNA sequence: TGTGCCAGCAGCTTAGCCGGACTTTCGGGTCTAGAGCAGTTCTTC. This sequence encodes CASSLAGLSGLEQFF.

The chain links TRBV28 to TRBJ1-3; D gene uncertain. The CDR3 spans 14 residues. The V and J ends lost 3 bases and 0 bases respectively, with 6 bases between them. Germline V gene lookup returns CDR1 MDHEN and CDR2 SYDVKM. In DNA form, the CDR3 reads TGTGCCAGCAGTTTGCGAGTCTCTGGAAACACCATATATTTT. It is translated as CASSLRVSGNTIYF.

The J gene is TRBJ1-1, the V gene TRBV11-2, with D perhaps matching TRBD1 (5 bases). The germline gives CDR1 SGHAT, CDR2 FQNNGV. V lost 5 bases to trimming and J lost 4 bases, with 14 bases between them. The length of the CDR3 is 14 residues. The CDR3 here is CASSQERGITEAFF. For the CDR3, the DNA is TGTGCCAGCAGCCAGGAAAGGGGTATCACTGAAGCTTTCTTT.

CDR3 DNA sequence: TGCAGTGCTAGAGATCACCCAGCGGGGAGCTCCTACGAGCAGTACTTC. Translated: CSARDHPAGSSYEQYF. The chain has TRBV20-1 and TRBJ2-7; TRBD2 agrees at 7 bases. Unmatched junction bases numbered 8, after V lost 0 bases and J lost 0 bases. The CDR3 is 16 residues long. Germline V gene data show CDR1 as DFQATT and CDR2 as SNEGSKA (reference sequence).

The rearrangement joins TRBV6-1 to TRBJ1-2; D remains ambiguous. The germline CDR1 and CDR2 sequences are MNHNS and SASEGT. V lost 8 bases to trimming and J lost 2 bases, with 18 bases between them. The length of the CDR3 is 15 residues. The CDR3 sequence: CASGESRNGNYGYTF. In nucleotides, the CDR3 is TGTGCCAGCGGCGAATCGAGGAACGGAAACTATGGCTACACCTTC.

J is TRBJ1-2 and V is TRBV6-1, with 7 nucleotides matching TRBD1. V lost 5 bases, J lost 8 bases, and 11 bases stayed unmatched. CDR1 MNHNS and CDR2 SASEGT come from the germline V gene. This CDR3 is 14 amino acids long. In DNA, the CDR3 is TGTGCCAGCAGTCGCTACACAGGGGTTAAGGGCTACACCTTC. Amino acid sequence: CASSRYTGVKGYTF.

This clonotype was detected a few times. The rearrangement uses TRBV20-1 and TRBJ1-2; D might be TRBD1 (6 bases). The ends were cut back, 0 bases at V and 4 bases at J, with 9 bases in the middle. The CDR3 is made up of 13 amino acids. Per germline, CDR1 DFQATT and CDR2 SNEGSKA (reference sequence). CDR3: CSAREGAPYGYTF. CDR3 nucleotide sequence: TGCAGTGCTAGAGAGGGGGCACCCTATGGCTACACCTTC.

CDR3 protein: CASSEPHYNEQFF. CDR3 nucleotide sequence: TGTGCCAGCAGTGAACCGCACTACAATGAGCAGTTCTTC. V is TRBV6-1 and J is TRBJ2-1; D remains unclear. This CDR3 has 13 residues. Germline CDR1 MNHNS, CDR2 SASEGT. The germline V and J ends were trimmed by 2 bases and 3 bases, with 5 bases remaining between them.

This chain joins TRBV6-1 and TRBJ1-2; no definite D call. V was cut by 3 bases and J by 5 bases, with 7 bases left in between. Germline CDR1 and CDR2: MNHNS and SASEGT. The CDR3 covers 12 residues. In DNA form, the CDR3 reads TGTGCCAGCAGTGATCGCGATTATGGCTACACCTTC. Translation gives CASSDRDYGYTF.

There are a few counts of this clonotype. The chain couples TRBV24-1 to TRBJ1-6, with D possibly TRBD1 on 6 matching bases. The CDR3 runs to 13 residues. Germline CDR1 is KGHDR and CDR2 is SFDVKD. Deletions cut 9 bases from V and 9 bases from J, with 14 bases between. The CDR3 here is CATPRGLSSPLHF. CDR3 nucleotides: TGTGCCACCCCGAGGGGGTTAAGTTCACCCCTCCACTTT.

J is TRBJ2-7 and V is TRBV18, with D perhaps given as TRBD1 or TRBD2 (5 bases each). This CDR3 has 15 amino acids. Per germline, CDR1 KGHSH and CDR2 LQKENI. Trimming removed 6 bases from V and 5 bases from J, with 20 bases in between. CDR3 in DNA: TGTGCCAGCTCCCCTGGGACCGCCCCTCTGGACGAGCAGTACTTC. This gives the protein CASSPGTAPLDEQYF.

The rearrangement links TRBV20-1 to TRBJ2-1; 9 bases fit TRBD1. With V trimmed by 5 bases and J by 3 bases, 11 bases remained unmatched. The CDR3 is made up of 16 amino acids. The V gene's germline CDR1 is DFQATT and CDR2 SNEGSKA (reference sequence). The CDR3 reads CSAPNLQGANYNEQFF. The CDR3 nucleotides are TGCAGTGCTCCGAACTTACAGGGGGCCAACTACAATGAGCAGTTCTTC.

This clonotype was seen a single time. The chain couples TRBV2 to TRBJ1-2, with D possibly being TRBD1 (5 bases). V shed 3 bases and J shed 1 base, with 6 bases lying between them. Germline V gene lookup returns CDR1 SNHLY and CDR2 FYNNEI. This CDR3 comprises 13 residues. The CDR3 region is CASSEGGNYGYTF. DNA of the CDR3: TGTGCCAGCAGTGAGGGGGGTAACTATGGCTACACCTTC.

The V call is TRBV19, the J call TRBJ1-2, with D unresolved. The CDR3 is made up of 11 amino acids. Per germline, CDR1 LNHDA and CDR2 SQIVND (reference sequence). The V end was cut by 6 bases, the J end by 6 bases, with 8 bases between. CDR3 sequence (DNA): TGTGCCAGTAGGGCTGGGGATGGCTACACCTTC. Protein: CASRAGDGYTF.

The chain is built from TRBV19 and TRBJ1-1, with D maybe TRBD1 (5 bases). The ends were cut back, 11 bases at V and 8 bases at J, with 15 bases in the middle. The CDR3 spans 11 residues. Looked up from germline, CDR1 is LNHDA and CDR2 is SQIVND (reference sequence). CDR3 DNA sequence: TGTGCCCGGGCCCAGGGCGGAGAAGCTTTCTTT. This encodes CARAQGGEAFF.

The J gene is TRBJ2-1, the V gene TRBV12-3 or TRBV12-4; 11 nucleotides line up with TRBD2. This CDR3 has 19 amino acids. With V trimmed by 4 bases and J by 1 base, 12 bases remained unmatched. CDR3 in amino acids: CASSSVGSGGAESYNEQFF. The DNA of the CDR3 is TGTGCCAGCAGTTCCGTAGGTAGCGGGGGGGCCGAGTCCTACAATGAGCAGTTCTTC.

The rearrangement joins TRBV2 to TRBJ2-2; D is possibly TRBD2 (5 bases). V was trimmed by 6 bases and J by 6 bases, leaving 8 bases between them. This CDR3 is built from 12 residues. The V gene's germline CDR1 is SNHLY and CDR2 FYNNEI. CDR3 region: CASSPRAGELFF. The CDR3 DNA follows: TGTGCCAGCAGCCCGCGGGCCGGGGAGCTGTTTTTT.